The 12 T cell receptor beta chains in this list originate from one sample, sequenced in a study of blood T cell repertoires in COVID-19. Sequenced by immunoSEQ multiplex PCR; TCRdb stores in-frame clones only, minus some. The profile shows around 180,000 clones, 88% of them singletons. Sequenced input: peripheral blood. The receptor source for this set is a woman in her 30s with acute or convalescent COVID-19.

This clone was detected a few times. This chain connects TRBV24-1 to TRBJ1-1; a weak D match, TRBD1 (6 bases). Deletions cut 7 bases from V and 0 bases from J, with 8 bases between. Germline CDR1 is KGHDR and CDR2 is SFDVKD. The CDR3 runs 13 residues. DNA for the CDR3: TGTGCCACCAGGACAGGTATGAACACTGAAGCTTTCTTT. It translates to CATRTGMNTEAFF.

The rearrangement joins TRBV7-9 to TRBJ1-1; D not resolved. Germline loops: CDR1 SEHNR, CDR2 FQNEAQ (reference sequence). Trimming removed 5 bases from V and 2 bases from J, with 12 bases in between. The CDR3 loop spans 14 amino acids. The DNA for the CDR3 is TGTGCCAGCAGCCCCGGGGTGGCTAACACTGAAGCTTTCTTT. It is translated as CASSPGVANTEAFF.

This clone was counted a few times. This chain joins TRBV18 and TRBJ1-2; D is undetermined. This CDR3 has 12 amino acids. Trimming cost V 8 bases and J 4 bases, with 11 bases left between them. CDR1 is KGHSH and CDR2 is LQKENI in the germline V gene. In DNA, the CDR3 is TGTGCCAGCGAAGCACTCTCCTATGGCTACACCTTC. Translating gives CASEALSYGYTF.

Only one count was recorded for this clone. The V call is TRBV27, the J call TRBJ2-2, with D perhaps matching TRBD2 (6 bases). Germline lookup yields CDR1 MNHEY and CDR2 SMNVEV (reference sequence). The CDR3 is 12 residues long. V was shortened by 4 bases and J by 9 bases, with 9 bases between the two germline ends. The chain's CDR3 is CASSSGVRELFF. DNA of the CDR3: TGTGCCAGCAGTTCGGGAGTTAGGGAGCTGTTTTTT.

V gene TRBV27 combines with J gene TRBJ2-7; D remains ambiguous. V was trimmed by 5 bases and J by 0 bases, leaving 8 bases between them. Germline V gives CDR1 MNHEY, CDR2 SMNVEV (reference sequence). The CDR3 loop spans 13 amino acids. This chain's CDR3 is CASSRRGSYEQYF. CDR3 DNA sequence: TGTGCCAGCAGTCGCCGAGGCTCCTACGAGCAGTACTTC.

The chain couples TRBV9 to TRBJ2-1; D not certain. Germline V gives CDR1 SGDLS, CDR2 YYNGEE. Trimming stripped 4 bases from V and 0 bases from J, with 11 bases between. The CDR3 totals 15 residues. The CDR3 sequence: CASSPTVSSYNEQFF. CDR3 coding DNA: TGTGCCAGCAGCCCTACGGTATCCTCCTACAATGAGCAGTTCTTC.

A remark on this clone: The identical CDR3 is also encoded by other nucleotide sequences in the sample. The rearrangement links TRBV30 to TRBJ2-6; tentative D call: TRBD2 (6 bases). The CDR3 is 15 residues long. V lost 0 bases and J lost 0, with 6 bases in between. The germline V gene encodes CDR1 GTSNPN and CDR2 SVGIG (reference sequence). This CDR3 is CAWSVGGSGANVLTF. In nucleotides, the CDR3 is TGTGCCTGGAGTGTGGGGGGCTCTGGGGCCAACGTCCTGACTTTC.

The gene calls are TRBV30 and TRBJ1-3, with 8 bases aligning to TRBD1. Germline lookup yields CDR1 GTSNPN and CDR2 SVGIG (reference sequence). With V trimmed by 8 bases and J by 8 bases, 11 bases remained unmatched. The CDR3 length is 13 residues. CDR3 in DNA: TGTGCCAGCTCCCGTGACAGGGGTCACACCATATATTTT. Translation: CASSRDRGHTIYF.

The chain is built from TRBV20-1 and TRBJ2-3; D unclear. Germline CDR1 is DFQATT and CDR2 is SNEGSKA (reference sequence). V dropped 8 bases and J dropped 3 bases, with 9 bases sitting between them. The CDR3 has 11 amino acids. CDR3 in amino acids: CSSSRTDTQYF. CDR3 nucleotides: TGCAGTTCCTCTAGGACAGATACGCAGTATTTT.

This chain uses TRBV2 with TRBJ2-1; the D is unclear. There are 15 residues in the CDR3. Germline V lookup: CDR1 SNHLY, CDR2 FYNNEI. V lost 5 bases, J lost 5 bases, and 16 bases lay in between. CDR3 coding DNA: TGTGCCAGCAGTATCCCAGGTTTTGGTCACAATGAGCAGTTCTTC. Translation gives CASSIPGFGHNEQFF.

For the CDR3, the DNA is TGTGCCAGCAGCTTAAAGGGGCCGCAGTATTTT. Translated, it gives CASSLKGPQYF. The V call is TRBV7-6, the J call TRBJ2-3; perhaps TRBD1 as D (5 bases). V was trimmed by 2 bases and J by 10 bases, leaving 7 bases between them. The germline CDR1 and CDR2 sequences are SGHVS and FNYEAQ. The CDR3 spans 11 residues.

CDR3: CAWSVKAGLYNEQFF. DNA for the CDR3: TGTGCCTGGAGTGTAAAGGCGGGATTATACAATGAGCAGTTCTTC. The chain employs TRBV30 and TRBJ2-1; tentative D call: TRBD2 (6 bases). Germline V CDR1 and CDR2: GTSNPN, SVGIG (reference sequence). CDR3 length: 15 residues. With 0 bases removed from V and 4 bases from J, the gap between germline ends came to 13 bases.